The T cell receptor (beta chain) under discussion was sequenced for a study of T cells in women clearing cervical HPV infection. As for the study in general: Blood came at first lesion visit for cases, post-clearance for controls. HLA type stays a possible confounder, typing being limited.

The V segment lost 6 bases and the J segment 3 bases; nucleotides outside the gene matches: 16. Per the germline V gene, CDR1 is SQVTM and CDR2 is ANQGSEA. CDR3 length: 16 amino acids. Overall study findings and caveats: TRBV6-7 abundance was lower in cases than controls (around 0.1% versus 0.15%).

Turning to this clone: No antigen is known for it. The CDR3 end lies 3 residues beyond the end of the read and is filled in from the germline J gene.

Measured with immunoSEQ multiplex PCR; TCRdb has only the in-frame clones, and not every one. The listing records approximately 35,000 clones. The V call is TRBV29-1, the J call TRBJ1-2; 7 bases are shared with TRBD1. The origin of this receptor is a woman aged 18-70 years with a cervical HPV16 infection that either progressed to CIN3+ or cleared (not recorded which). What was sequenced was blood buffy coat. The DNA read from the CDR3 is TGCAGCGTCTTCCCCGACAGGGTTGCCGTGGACTATGGC. This translates into CSVFPDRVAVDYG. The full CDR3 protein reads CSVFPDRVAVDYGYTF.